A selection of T cell receptor beta chains follows, all from one sample in a study of lymphopenia after photon versus proton radiotherapy. Assay used: immunoSEQ multiplex PCR; TCRdb lists only in-frame clones, some missing. The data show roughly 25,000 clones, 90% seen once. This material consisted of peripheral blood, taken from a patient treated with photon-based radiotherapy. Receptor source: a woman in her forties or fifties with cholangiocarcinoma. Both conserved end residues are part of each CDR3. A D gene is named only where the DNA matches it firmly. Clone size appears in some rows only: once, few, many, or a class for an expanded clone.

CDR3nt: TGTGCCAGCAGTTCCGGGGGGCCTTGGCAGGGTGCTTACGAGCAGTACTTC
CDR3aa: CASSSGGPWQGAYEQYF
v_gene: TRBV27
abundance: -
j_gene: TRBJ2-7
d_gene: -

CDR3nt: TGTGCCAGCAGCTTGGCTCCGATAAACAGGGGAGGCGGCTACACCTTC
CDR3aa: CASSLAPINRGGGYTF
v_gene: TRBV5-6
abundance: -
j_gene: TRBJ1-2
d_gene: TRBD1

CDR3nt: TGTGCCAGTAGTTCAAAGACCCTCACAGGGGCCAACGTCCTGACTTTC
CDR3aa: CASSSKTLTGANVLTF
v_gene: TRBV19
abundance: -
j_gene: TRBJ2-6
d_gene: -

CDR3nt: TGTGCCATCAGTGAGCAGAGCGGGGGACTAGAAGAGACCCAGTACTTC
CDR3aa: CAISEQSGGLEETQYF
v_gene: TRBV10-3
abundance: -
j_gene: TRBJ2-5
d_gene: TRBD2

CDR3nt: TGCGCCAGCAGCCAACGTCTAGCGGGAGACGAGCAGTACTTC
CDR3aa: CASSQRLAGDEQYF
v_gene: TRBV4-1
abundance: -
j_gene: TRBJ2-7
d_gene: TRBD2

CDR3nt: TGTGCCAGCAGTTTGGCGGGGAGCCCCTACGAGCAGTACTTC
CDR3aa: CASSLAGSPYEQYF
v_gene: TRBV27
abundance: once
j_gene: TRBJ2-7
d_gene: -

CDR3nt: TGTGCCAGCAGTTTTGTAGCCGACAGGGGGCACTCCCCCTATAATTCACCCCTCCACTTT
CDR3aa: CASSFVADRGHSPYNSPLHF
v_gene: TRBV28
abundance: -
j_gene: TRBJ1-6
d_gene: TRBD1

CDR3nt: TGTGCCACCAAAAGCGGGTCACACTACACCGGGGAGCTGTTTTTT
CDR3aa: CATKSGSHYTGELFF
v_gene: TRBV7-6
abundance: -
j_gene: TRBJ2-2
d_gene: -

CDR3nt: TGTGCCAGCAGCTCCAGGGCTGACAGCAATCAGCCCCAGCATTTT
CDR3aa: CASSSRADSNQPQHF
v_gene: TRBV7-6
abundance: -
j_gene: TRBJ1-5
d_gene: -

CDR3nt: TGTGCTAGCTCAGTCGGGGGATTGAACACTGAAGCTTTCTTT
CDR3aa: CASSVGGLNTEAFF
v_gene: TRBV12-5
abundance: -
j_gene: TRBJ1-1
d_gene: -

CDR3nt: TGTGCCAGCAGCTTTTCAAACAGGTGGTACGAGCAGTACTTC
CDR3aa: CASSFSNRWYEQYF
v_gene: TRBV11-2
abundance: once
j_gene: TRBJ2-7
d_gene: -

CDR3nt: TGTGCCAGCAGCTCCGGGACAGGGGCTAGCAATCAGCCCCAGCATTTT
CDR3aa: CASSSGTGASNQPQHF
v_gene: TRBV7-2
abundance: few
j_gene: TRBJ1-5
d_gene: TRBD1

CDR3nt: TGTGCCAGCAGCTTAGGCGCCGCAGAGACCCAGTACTTC
CDR3aa: CASSLGAAETQYF
v_gene: TRBV11-2
abundance: -
j_gene: TRBJ2-5
d_gene: -

CDR3nt: TGTGCCAGCAGCTTAATTTCCCTCGGACATGGAGAGACCCAGTACTTC
CDR3aa: CASSLISLGHGETQYF
v_gene: TRBV7-2
abundance: -
j_gene: TRBJ2-5
d_gene: -

CDR3nt: TGTGCCAGTAGTATAGTTCCGGGAGCAGATACGCAGTATTTT
CDR3aa: CASSIVPGADTQYF
v_gene: TRBV19
abundance: -
j_gene: TRBJ2-3
d_gene: -

CDR3nt: TGCGCCAGCAGCTTGTCTGCTAATGAAAAACTGTTTTTT
CDR3aa: CASSLSANEKLFF
v_gene: TRBV5-1
abundance: once
j_gene: TRBJ1-4
d_gene: -

CDR3nt: TGTGCCAGCAGCGCCTCGGGGTATGAAGCTTTCTTT
CDR3aa: CASSASGYEAFF
v_gene: TRBV7-2
abundance: -
j_gene: TRBJ1-1
d_gene: -

CDR3nt: TGTGCCAGCAGCGTCTTGGCCCAAGATACGCAGTATTTT
CDR3aa: CASSVLAQDTQYF
v_gene: TRBV9
abundance: -
j_gene: TRBJ2-3
d_gene: -